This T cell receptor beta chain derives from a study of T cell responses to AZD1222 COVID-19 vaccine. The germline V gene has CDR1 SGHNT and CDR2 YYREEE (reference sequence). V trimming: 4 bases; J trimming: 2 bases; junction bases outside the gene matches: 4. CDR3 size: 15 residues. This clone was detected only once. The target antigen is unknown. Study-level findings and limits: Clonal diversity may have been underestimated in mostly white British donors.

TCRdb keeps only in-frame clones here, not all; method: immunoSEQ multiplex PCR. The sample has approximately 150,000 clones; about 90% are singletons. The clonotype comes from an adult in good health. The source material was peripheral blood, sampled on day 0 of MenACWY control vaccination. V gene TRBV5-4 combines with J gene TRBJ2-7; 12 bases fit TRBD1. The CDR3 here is CASSQGQGATYEQYF. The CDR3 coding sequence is TGTGCCAGCAGCCAGGGACAGGGGGCAACCTACGAGCAGTACTTC.